This TCR beta chain comes out of a study of cytotoxic CD8 clonotypes in ibrutinib-treated CLL. Turning to this clone: Antigen specificity is unknown.

The repertoire was sequenced with immunoSEQ multiplex PCR; TCRdb's copy has only in-frame clones and lacks some. Of about 40,000 clones detected, around 63% appear once; the ten largest clones hold about 7.4%. The germline V gene encodes CDR1 ENHRY and CDR2 SYGVKD. This CDR3 spans 15 amino acids. V lost 10 bases and J lost 5; bases outside the gene matches: 12. Study results and limitations: Higher circulating CD8+ T-cell counts strongly accompanied higher baseline clonality, above age-matched healthy donors. At ibrutinib response, clonality increased, and at progression it declined back toward baseline.

Cryopreserved PBMCs supplied 1.5 to 2.5 micrograms of genomic DNA for TCR beta libraries. The rearrangement joins TRBV10-3 to TRBJ2-2, with 8 positions matching TRBD2. Sequencing was performed on PBMCs, taken at disease progression, from a patient treated with ibrutinib. The receptor was derived from a human donor with chronic lymphocytic leukemia. The CDR3 DNA reads as TGTGCCACTAAGCAGATAGCGGGGCTAACCGGGGAGCTGTTTTTT. Translation: CATKQIAGLTGELFF.